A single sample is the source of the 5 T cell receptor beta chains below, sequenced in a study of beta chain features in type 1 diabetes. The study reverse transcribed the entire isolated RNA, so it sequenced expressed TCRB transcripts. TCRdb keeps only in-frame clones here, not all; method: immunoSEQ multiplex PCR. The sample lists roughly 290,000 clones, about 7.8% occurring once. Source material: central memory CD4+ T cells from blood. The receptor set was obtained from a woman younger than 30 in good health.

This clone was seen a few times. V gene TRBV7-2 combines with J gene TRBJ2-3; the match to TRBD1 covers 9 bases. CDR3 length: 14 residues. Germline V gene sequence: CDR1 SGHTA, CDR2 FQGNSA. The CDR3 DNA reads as TGTGCGTCGGCCCCGGGACAGGGAGGAGATACGCAGTATTTT. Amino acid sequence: CASAPGQGGDTQYF.

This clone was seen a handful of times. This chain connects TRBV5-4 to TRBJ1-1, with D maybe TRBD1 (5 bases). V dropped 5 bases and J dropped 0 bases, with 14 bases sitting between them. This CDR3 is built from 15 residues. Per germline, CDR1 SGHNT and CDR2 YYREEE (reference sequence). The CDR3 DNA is TGTGCCAGCAGGTCTGGCGGGGGGATGAACACTGAAGCTTTCTTT. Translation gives CASRSGGGMNTEAFF. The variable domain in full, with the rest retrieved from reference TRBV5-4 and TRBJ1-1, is ETGVTQSPTHLIKTRGQQVTLRCSSQSGHNTVSWYQQALGQGPQFIFQYYREEENGRGNFPPRFSGLQFPNYSSELNVNALELDDSALYLCASRSGGGMNTEAFFGQGTRLTVV.

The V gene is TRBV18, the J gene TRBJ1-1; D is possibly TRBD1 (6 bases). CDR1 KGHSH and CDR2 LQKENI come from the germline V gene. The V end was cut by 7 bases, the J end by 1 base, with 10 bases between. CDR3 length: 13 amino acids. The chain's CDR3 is CASLKQGNTEAFF. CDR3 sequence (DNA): TGTGCCAGCTTGAAACAGGGGAACACTGAAGCTTTCTTT.

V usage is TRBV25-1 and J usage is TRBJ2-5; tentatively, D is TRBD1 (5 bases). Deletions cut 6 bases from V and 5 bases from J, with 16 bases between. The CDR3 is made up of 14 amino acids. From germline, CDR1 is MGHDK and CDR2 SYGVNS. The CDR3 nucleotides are TGTGCCAGCAGGCCCCTAAGTGGGGCGGAGACCCAGTACTTC. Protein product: CASRPLSGAETQYF.

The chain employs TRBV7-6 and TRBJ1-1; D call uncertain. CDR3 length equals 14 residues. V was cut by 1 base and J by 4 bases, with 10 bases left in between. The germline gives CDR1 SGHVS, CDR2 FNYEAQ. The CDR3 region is CASSLDGWGTEAFF. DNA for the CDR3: TGTGCCAGCAGCTTAGACGGATGGGGCACTGAAGCTTTCTTT.